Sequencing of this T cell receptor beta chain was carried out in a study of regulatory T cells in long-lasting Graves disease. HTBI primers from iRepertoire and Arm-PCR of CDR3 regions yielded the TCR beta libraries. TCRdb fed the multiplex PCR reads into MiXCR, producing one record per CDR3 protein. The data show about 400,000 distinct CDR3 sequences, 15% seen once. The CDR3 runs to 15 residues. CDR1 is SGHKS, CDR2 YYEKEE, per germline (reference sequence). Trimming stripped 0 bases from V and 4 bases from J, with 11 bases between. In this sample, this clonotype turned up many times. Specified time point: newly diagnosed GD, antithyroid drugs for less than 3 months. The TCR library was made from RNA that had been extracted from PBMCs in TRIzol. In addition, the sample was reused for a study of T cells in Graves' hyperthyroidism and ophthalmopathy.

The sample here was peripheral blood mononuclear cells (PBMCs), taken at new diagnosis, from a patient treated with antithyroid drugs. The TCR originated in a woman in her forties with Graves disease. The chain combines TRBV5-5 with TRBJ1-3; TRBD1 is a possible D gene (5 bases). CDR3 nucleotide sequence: TGTGCCAGCAGCTTGGAAGTTACAGGAGGAAACACCATATATTTT. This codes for CASSLEVTGGNTIYF.